The 24 T cell receptor beta chains below all came from one sample that was sequenced in a study of spatial heterogeneity in lung cancer. Notes on the study in general: Counts of expanded intratumoral alpha and beta TCRs tracked tumor mutation counts.

MiXCR, run by TCRdb on the 5' RACE reads, gives a single entry per CDR3 protein. Among some 1,500 distinct CDR3 sequences, over 8% were seen once, and the ten largest hold less than 45%. Which antigens these TCRs recognize remains unknown. Time point specified: sample taken at primary tumor resection. The sample consisted of lung tumor tissue, taken at surgery. The receptors shown here come from a female donor with early-stage non-small cell lung cancer.

The gene calls are TRBV19 and TRBJ2-7; D may be TRBD2 (5 bases). The germline V and J ends were trimmed by 5 bases and 0 bases, with 11 bases remaining between them. CDR1 LNHDA and CDR2 SQIVND come from the germline V gene (reference sequence). The CDR3 extends over 14 amino acids. In nucleotides, the CDR3 is TGTGCCAGTAGTGGGGAGCCAAGCTCCTACGAGCAGTACTTC. Its protein product is CASSGEPSSYEQYF.

Worth noting for this clonotype: One end of the junction does not line up with germline, which may come from a read error. The gene calls are TRBV14 and TRBJ2-7; D unresolved. The CDR3 has 18 amino acids. CDR1 and CDR2 (germline): SGHDN, FVKESK. The CDR3: CASSQEWSSIPFSFEQYF. CDR3 DNA: TGTGCTAGCAGCCAAGAATGGTCAAGCATTCCTTTCTCCTTCGAGCAGTACTTC.

This clonotype was detected a few times. The chain links TRBV12-3 or TRBV12-4 to TRBJ2-7; D might be TRBD2 (5 bases). The V end lost 3 bases, the J end lost 3 bases, and 12 bases lay between the germline ends. The CDR3 is 14 residues long. The CDR3 here is CASSFQRLNYEQYF. Here the CDR3 DNA reads TGTGCCAGCAGTTTCCAGCGGTTAAACTACGAGCAGTACTTC.

The chain joins TRBV4-2 to TRBJ1-3; no definite D call. Germline V gene data show CDR1 as LGHNA and CDR2 as YNFKEQ. CDR3 length: 16 residues. V lost 0 bases and J 0 bases, leaving 9 bases between the germline ends. The CDR3 loop reads CASSQDFGFSGNTIYF. As DNA, the CDR3 is TGTGCCAGCAGCCAAGATTTCGGGTTCTCTGGAAACACCATATATTTT.

This clonotype is medium-sized. The rearrangement links TRBV6-5 to TRBJ2-5; D uncertain. Germline CDR1 and CDR2: MNHEY and SVGAGI. V lost 0 bases, J lost 0 bases, and 5 bases lay in between. CDR3 length: 14 residues. The CDR3 region has the DNA TGTGCCAGCAGTTACTCGACGTACCAAGAGACCCAGTACTTC. As protein: CASSYSTYQETQYF.

Sample share makes this clonotype medium-sized. This sequence joins TRBV12-3 or TRBV12-4 and TRBJ1-5; D is possibly TRBD1 (5 bases). Trimming took off 3 bases at V and 2 bases at J, with 14 bases between the two ends. The CDR3 spans 16 residues. The CDR3 here is CASSFGRDGGNQPQHF. The CDR3 DNA reads TGTGCCAGCAGTTTTGGCAGGGACGGTGGCAATCAGCCCCAGCATTTT.

This clonotype is medium-sized by share. The genes are TRBV9 and TRBJ2-2; 7 positions match TRBD1. V lost 6 bases and J lost 7; bases outside the gene matches: 3. The CDR3 length is 12 residues. Germline V CDR1 and CDR2: SGDLS, YYNGEE. Here the CDR3 reads CASIGGYGELFF. Here the CDR3 DNA reads TGTGCCAGCATAGGGGGCTACGGGGAGCTGTTTTTT.

This clonotype ranks as medium-sized. The chain joins TRBV11-3 to TRBJ2-5, with D perhaps matching TRBD1 (6 bases). Trimming removed 0 bases at V and 4 bases at J, with 9 bases between. The germline gives CDR1 SGHNT, CDR2 YENEEA. This CDR3 is built from 14 residues. The CDR3 reads CASSLDAQGETQYF. As DNA, the CDR3 is TGTGCCAGCAGCTTAGATGCACAGGGAGAGACCCAGTACTTC.

This clonotype has a count of ten or more. The chain couples TRBV27 to TRBJ2-1; 9 bases align to TRBD2. Germline V CDR1 and CDR2: MNHEY, SMNVEV (reference sequence). This CDR3 has 16 residues. The trim removed 5 bases at V and 2 bases at J, leaving 7 bases unmatched. The CDR3 DNA reads as TGTGCCAGCAGTACCCGTAGCGGGAGTCCCTACAATGAGCAGTTCTTC. This gives the protein CASSTRSGSPYNEQFF.

In its sample, this clonotype ranks as medium-sized (0.01 to 0.1%). This chain joins TRBV27 and TRBJ2-1, with TRBD1 matching over 11 bases. Losses at the gene ends were 6 bases for V and 1 base for J; bases not matched to a gene: 17. The CDR3 sequence is 20 residues long. In germline, CDR1 is MNHEY, CDR2 SMNVEV (reference sequence). CDR3 sequence reads: CASRLGTGGRLAKSYNEQFF. Here the CDR3 DNA reads TGTGCCAGCAGATTAGGGACAGGGGGTAGGCTAGCCAAGTCCTACAATGAGCAGTTCTTC.

This clonotype appeared a few times. J is TRBJ1-1 and V is TRBV6-6; 8 bases are a match to TRBD1. The CDR3 has 16 residues. CDR1 is MNHNY and CDR2 is SVGAGI in the germline V gene (reference sequence). V dropped 5 bases and J dropped 0; count of bases not matched to a gene: 8. The CDR3 DNA sequence: TGTGCCAGCAGTACTCGGACAGGGATCATGAACACTGAAGCTTTCTTT. It yields the protein CASSTRTGIMNTEAFF.

The chain has TRBV7-3 and TRBJ2-2; D possibly corresponds to TRBD1 (5 bases). This CDR3 region has 16 residues. Germline CDR1 is SGHTA and CDR2 is FQGTGA. V lost 4 bases and J 6 bases, leaving 18 bases between the germline ends. CDR3 in amino acids: CASSSAAREIPGELFF. The CDR3 nucleotides are TGTGCCAGCAGCTCGGCGGCCAGGGAAATTCCCGGGGAGCTGTTTTTT.

The chain's CDR3 is CASSYRQGSGGAFF. The CDR3 nucleotides are TGTGCCAGCAGCTATCGCCAGGGATCGGGCGGAGCTTTCTTT. The J gene is TRBJ1-1, the V gene TRBV2; tentative D call: TRBD1 (5 bases). With 6 bases removed from V and 10 bases from J, the gap between germline ends came to 21 bases. Germline lookup yields CDR1 SNHLY and CDR2 FYNNEI. This CDR3 region has 14 residues. Full variable domain (missing parts from reference TRBV2 and TRBJ1-1): EPEVTQTPSHQVTQMGQEVILRCVPISNHLYFYWYRQILGQKVEFLVSFYNNEISEKSEIFDDQFSVERPDGSNFTLKIRSTKLEDSAMYFCASSYRQGSGGAFFGQGTRLTVV.

This chain connects TRBV12-3 or TRBV12-4 to TRBJ2-3; 7 nucleotides align to TRBD2. J gave up 4 bases and V 6 bases, and 13 bases lay outside the gene matches. The CDR3 totals 16 residues. The CDR3 region has the DNA TGTGCCAGCAGAATGACCGGAGCGGGGAGGGCAGATACGCAGTATTTT. Residues: CASRMTGAGRADTQYF.

The rearrangement joins TRBV5-4 to TRBJ2-3; 7 bases align to TRBD2. Germline CDR1 reads SGHNT; CDR2 reads YYREEE (reference sequence). Trimming cost V 4 bases and J 4 bases; bases outside gene matches: 12. There are 16 residues in the CDR3. The CDR3 sequence: CASSRSSRGDSDTQYF. The CDR3 coding sequence is TGTGCCAGCAGCAGATCTAGCCGGGGGGACTCAGATACGCAGTATTTT.

This clonotype ranks as medium-sized (0.01 to 0.1%). This chain connects TRBV20-1 to TRBJ2-7, with D perhaps given as TRBD1 or TRBD2 (5 bases each). Germline CDR1 DFQATT, CDR2 SNEGSKA (reference sequence). The V end was cut by 0 bases, the J end by 5 bases, with 11 bases between. CDR3 length equals 13 residues. The CDR3 DNA sequence: TGCAGTGCTAGAGATGGGGGACGAAACGAGCAGTACTTC. As protein: CSARDGGRNEQYF.

This clonotype appeared many times. The chain uses TRBV20-1 and TRBJ2-1, with D uncertain. This CDR3 has 12 residues. Germline V gene lookup returns CDR1 DFQATT and CDR2 SNEGSKA (reference sequence). Trimming took off 4 bases at V and 1 base at J, with 5 bases between the two ends. The CDR3 is CSATSSYNEQFF. DNA for the CDR3: TGCAGTGCTACCTCGTCCTACAATGAGCAGTTCTTC.

This clonotype was recorded at least ten times. The rearrangement links TRBV29-1 to TRBJ2-3, with 11 nucleotides matching TRBD2. J was trimmed by 2 bases and V by 6 bases; bases with no gene match: 16. The germline CDR1 and CDR2 sequences are SQVTM and ANQGSEA. CDR3 size: 18 residues. The CDR3 reads CSVEQLAGETLNTDTQYF. The CDR3 DNA reads as TGCAGCGTCGAACAACTAGCGGGAGAAACCCTCAACACAGATACGCAGTATTTT.

This clonotype is labeled as medium-sized. The V call is TRBV28, the J call TRBJ1-2, with 7 bases identical to TRBD1. Trimming cost V 1 base and J 8 bases; bases outside gene matches: 1. The CDR3 is 12 residues long. Germline CDR1 reads MDHEN; CDR2 reads SYDVKM. The CDR3, as DNA: TGTGCCAGCAGTTTATCAGGGGGAGGCTACACCTTC. It is translated as CASSLSGGGYTF.

By proportion, this clonotype is medium-sized. The V call is TRBV6-2 or TRBV6-3, the J call TRBJ2-3; weak D call: TRBD2 (5 bases). Germline CDR1 reads MNHEY; CDR2 reads SVGEGT. V lost 5 bases, J lost 1 base, and 19 bases lay in between. This CDR3 contains 17 residues. The CDR3, as DNA: TGTGCCAGCAGTCCGGCCCGCGGGCGTTTCCGCACAGATACGCAGTATTTT. This encodes CASSPARGRFRTDTQYF.

The V call is TRBV20-1, the J call TRBJ1-5; TRBD1 matches at 10 bases. Germline assignment: CDR1 DFQATT and CDR2 SNEGSKA (reference sequence). CDR3 length: 16 residues. Trimming cost V 2 bases and J 7 bases; bases outside gene matches: 11. The CDR3 DNA reads TGCAGTGCTAGACCCGCGCGGACAGGGGGGTGGCAGCCCCAGCATTTT. Amino acids: CSARPARTGGWQPQHF.

This clonotype is labeled as medium-sized. This sequence joins TRBV27 and TRBJ2-5; D remains unclear. CDR3 length equals 13 residues. CDR1 MNHEY and CDR2 SMNVEV come from the germline V gene (reference sequence). Trimming took off 6 bases at V and 7 bases at J, with 15 bases between the two ends. CDR3 region: CASRGVTSLTQYF. CDR3 sequence (DNA): TGTGCCAGCAGAGGAGTAACCTCTTTGACCCAGTACTTC.

This clonotype has ten or more counts. This chain links TRBV7-9 with TRBJ2-1; D is ambiguous. In germline, CDR1 is SEHNR, CDR2 FQNEAQ (reference sequence). This CDR3 comprises 13 residues. V was cut by 5 bases and J by 10 bases, with 15 bases left in between. In DNA, the CDR3 is TGTGCCAGCAGCCCGACGGATGGGCCGGAGCAGTTCTTC. Protein: CASSPTDGPEQFF.

The rearrangement joins TRBV7-3 to TRBJ2-2; D unclear. The CDR3 runs to 13 residues. Germline V CDR1 and CDR2: SGHTA, FQGTGA. Trimming removed 4 bases from V and 4 bases from J, with 7 bases in between. In nucleotides, the CDR3 is TGTGCCAGCAGCTCGTCGGCCACCGGGGAGCTGTTTTTT. Its protein is CASSSSATGELFF. The full variable domain, in which reference TRBV7-3 and TRBJ2-2 provide the parts outside the CDR3, is GAGVSQTPSNKVTEKGKYVELRCDPISGHTALYWYRQSLGQGPEFLIYFQGTGAADDSGLPNDRFFAVRPEGSVSTLKIQRTERGDSAVYLCASSSSATGELFFGEGSRLTVL.